This TCR beta chain was documented in a study of blood T cell repertoires in COVID-19. Across the whole study: Material from acute and convalescent COVID-19 was sourced from the United States, Italy and Spain. PBMCs, B-cell-depleted T cells, or T cells were the source of the cDNA or gDNA that made up the material.

Trimming took 1 base from V and 0 from J, leaving 7 bases between them. The CDR3 loop spans 14 amino acids. The germline CDR1 and CDR2 sequences are MNHEY and SVGAGI. In the original workflow: The assay estimated nucleated cells by amplifying reference gene primers. The protocol was immunoSEQ multiplex PCR, while the TCRdb copy is restricted to in-frame clones and leaves out a portion. The V and J calls and the clone size are those of that table, but D and trimming were determined from the DNA. The sample contains about 240,000 clones, 82% of which appear only once. The TCR sequence derives from an older woman with active or convalescent COVID-19. Sample: peripheral blood. This chain joins TRBV6-5 and TRBJ2-7; D not resolved. CDR3 bases: TGTGCCAGCAGTTACTGGCAGGACTCCTACGAGCAGTACTTC. Its translation: CASSYWQDSYEQYF.